Listed here are 4 T cell receptor beta chains from one sample, sequenced in a study of identical twins. From the 5' RACE reads, TCRdb called clonotypes with MiXCR, one entry per CDR3 protein. The table lists 570,000 or so distinct CDR3 sequences, around 9.6% of them singletons. These same data were also listed under a study on yellow fever vaccine responses in identical twins.

The sample taken for sequencing was PBMCs. The receptors here all came from a woman between 18 and 30 years old in good health.

The chain recombines TRBV14 with TRBJ2-1, with 10 bases fitting TRBD1. Germline loops: CDR1 SGHDN, CDR2 FVKESK. V trimming: 4 bases; J trimming: 4 bases; junction bases outside the gene matches: 7. CDR3 size: 16 residues. This CDR3 is CASSPNPGQGYNEQFF. CDR3 nucleotides: TGTGCCAGCAGCCCGAATCCGGGACAGGGGTACAATGAGCAGTTCTTC.

V usage is TRBV4-3 and J usage is TRBJ2-3; 7 bases line up with TRBD1. Germline assignment: CDR1 LGHNA and CDR2 YSLEER. J gave up 4 bases and V 1 base, and 5 bases lay outside the gene matches. The CDR3 has 15 amino acids. The CDR3, as DNA: TGCGCCAGCAGCCAAGCAGCGCAGGGGGCAGATACGCAGTATTTT. Its protein is CASSQAAQGADTQYF.

The chain joins TRBV7-2 to TRBJ2-7, with 11 bases lining up with TRBD2. Unmatched junction bases numbered 4, after V lost 4 bases and J lost 5 bases. CDR3 length: 14 amino acids. Germline V gene lookup returns CDR1 SGHTA and CDR2 FQGNSA. CDR3 DNA: TGTGCCAGCAGCTCCGGGACTAGCGGAGACGAGCAGTACTTC. Translated: CASSSGTSGDEQYF.

There are a few counts of this clonotype. The chain uses TRBV27 and TRBJ2-1; a possible D gene is TRBD1 (6 bases). Trimming took 4 bases from V and 3 from J, leaving 16 bases between them. The CDR3 is made up of 16 amino acids. The germline V gene has CDR1 MNHEY and CDR2 SMNVEV (reference sequence). The CDR3 nucleotides read TGTGCCAGCAGTTCCAACAGGGATCACTACTACAATGAGCAGTTCTTC. Encoded protein: CASSSNRDHYYNEQFF.